A single sample gave rise to the 13 T cell receptor beta chains below, sequenced in a study of Ad26.COV2.S vaccination and SARS-CoV-2 variants. Stated treatment: 15 to 20 received Ad26.COV2.S at low or high dose, single or two shots; about 5 received placebo; per-sample allocation not given. Specimen acquisition occurred on day 63 following the initial vaccine or placebo injection. Data came from immunoSEQ multiplex PCR; TCRdb stores just in-frame clones and leaves some out. There are roughly 390,000 clones in the sample; approximately 90% occur only once, and approximately 3.7% lies in the top ten. The material was peripheral blood, obtained in a trial of Ad26.COV2.S vaccine versus placebo. These receptors originate from a person aged 18 to 65 who received the Ad26.COV2.S COVID-19 vaccine or a placebo.

This clone has only one observation. CDR3 amino acids: CASSLVETEPSYEQYF. CDR3 in DNA: TGTGCCAGCAGCTTAGTAGAGACGGAACCGTCCTACGAGCAGTACTTC. The chain combines TRBV7-9 with TRBJ2-7; D not certain. V lost 1 base to trimming and J lost 1 base, with 14 bases between them. This CDR3 spans 16 amino acids. Per the germline V gene, CDR1 is SEHNR and CDR2 is FQNEAQ (reference sequence).

The chain is built from TRBV12-3 or TRBV12-4 and TRBJ1-2; D may be TRBD1 (5 bases). Trimming left V 1 base short and J 8 bases short, with 11 bases between. This CDR3 is 13 amino acids long. CDR3 protein: CASSLVGAGGYTF. Here the CDR3 DNA reads TGTGCCAGCAGTTTAGTCGGGGCCGGGGGCTACACCTTC.

The V gene is TRBV4-3, the J gene TRBJ2-1; unclear D gene. V was trimmed by 4 bases and J by 4 bases, leaving 11 bases between them. The CDR3 totals 14 residues. CDR1 is LGHNA, CDR2 YSLEER, per germline. CDR3 sequence (DNA): TGCGCCAGCAGCCCTTCGACTGTATACAATGAGCAGTTCTTC. It is translated as CASSPSTVYNEQFF.

This clone was recorded a few times. The CDR3 region is CASSEWGSNYEQYF. The CDR3 DNA sequence: TGCGCCAGCAGTGAATGGGGGTCCAACTACGAGCAGTACTTC. The chain carries TRBV10-2 and TRBJ2-7; D possibly matches TRBD1 or TRBD2 (5 bases each). Trimming pared 3 bases from V and 3 bases from J, leaving 12 bases between. Germline CDR1 WSHSY, CDR2 SAAADI. This CDR3 has 14 amino acids.

The gene calls are TRBV7-2 and TRBJ2-7, with 10 bases aligning to TRBD1. This CDR3 has 14 residues. Germline values: CDR1 SGHTA, CDR2 FQGNSA. The V gene end was trimmed by 6 bases and the J gene end by 3 bases; junction bases not matched to a gene: 5. In DNA form, the CDR3 reads TGTGCCAGCAGTCTCGACAGGGGGCTCTACGAGCAGTACTTC. Protein sequence: CASSLDRGLYEQYF.

The chain uses TRBV27 and TRBJ1-2, with a weak D call TRBD1 (5 bases). The V end was cut by 3 bases, the J end by 4 bases, with 12 bases between. In germline, CDR1 is MNHEY, CDR2 SMNVEV (reference sequence). The CDR3 sequence is 14 residues long. The CDR3 nucleotides are TGTGCCAGCAGTTTCGCGGGGCCAAGCTATGGCTACACCTTC. Protein product: CASSFAGPSYGYTF.

This clone showed up just a few times. The junction departs from germline at one end; a sequencing error may be responsible. This chain joins TRBV6-1 and TRBJ1-5; no definite D call. CDR3 length: 14 residues. In germline, CDR1 is MNHNS, CDR2 SASEGT. The CDR3 DNA sequence: TGTGCCAGCAGTGAAAGTTATGGGAATCTGCCCCAGCATTTT. Translation gives CASSESYGNLPQHF.

This chain links TRBV4-2 with TRBJ2-3; D is undetermined. There are 14 residues in the CDR3. Trimming cost V 5 bases and J 1 base, with 10 bases left between them. Germline CDR1 is LGHNA and CDR2 is YNFKEQ. CDR3 residues: CASSAQTGTDTQYF. The CDR3 DNA is TGTGCCAGCAGCGCACAAACAGGCACAGATACGCAGTATTTT.

J is TRBJ2-7 and V is TRBV27, with D unclear. The CDR3 runs 15 residues. Trimming pared 2 bases from V and 4 bases from J, leaving 15 bases between. The germline gives CDR1 MNHEY, CDR2 SMNVEV (reference sequence). The CDR3 bases are TGTGCCAGCAGTTTAGGTCTCGGATTTGGGTACGAGCAGTACTTC. Amino acid sequence: CASSLGLGFGYEQYF.

V and J are TRBV4-1 and TRBJ1-3; D unresolved. Germline values: CDR1 MGHRA, CDR2 YSYEKL. Trimming cost V 2 bases and J 2 bases, with 10 bases left between them. The CDR3 sequence is 15 residues long. The CDR3 DNA reads TGCGCCAGCAGCCAAAGGGAGGTCCCTGGAAACACCATATATTTT. Translation gives CASSQREVPGNTIYF.

This chain uses TRBV7-6 with TRBJ2-1, with a tentative D call TRBD1 (6 bases). Germline lookup yields CDR1 SGHVS and CDR2 FNYEAQ. Trimming took 1 base from V and 2 from J, leaving 12 bases between them. The CDR3 contains 16 residues. The CDR3 region has the DNA TGTGCCAGCAGCTTAGAATCAGGGGAGACCTACAATGAGCAGTTCTTC. Amino acids: CASSLESGETYNEQFF. Filled out from reference TRBV7-6 and TRBJ2-1, the complete variable domain reads GAGVSQSPRYKVTKRGQDVALRCDPISGHVSLYWYRQALGQGPEFLTYFNYEAQQDKSGLPNDRFSAERPEGSISTLTIQRTEQRDSAMYRCASSLESGETYNEQFFGPGTRLTVL.

V gene TRBV7-2 combines with J gene TRBJ2-5, with no clear D. Germline values: CDR1 SGHTA, CDR2 FQGNSA. CDR3 size: 13 residues. V gave up 5 bases and J gave up 4 bases, with 11 bases separating them. DNA of the CDR3: TGTGCCAGCAGCGCCCGGATGGGAGAGACCCAGTACTTC. Residues: CASSARMGETQYF.

V usage is TRBV7-8 and J usage is TRBJ1-4; perhaps TRBD1 as D (6 bases). V was clipped by 5 bases and J by 8 bases, with 18 bases between them. This CDR3 comprises 15 residues. Germline CDR1 and CDR2: SGHVS and FQNEAQ. The DNA of the CDR3 is TGTGCCAGCAGCCCGTGGGACCTCACAGGGGAAAAACTGTTTTTT. Encoded protein: CASSPWDLTGEKLFF.